This T cell receptor beta chain was recovered during a study of spatial heterogeneity in lung cancer. This clonotype was seen many times. TCRdb re-called the 5' RACE reads with MiXCR, one entry per CDR3 protein. The sample lists tens of thousands of distinct CDR3 sequences, 4.6% occurring once. Time point denoted: sample taken at primary tumor resection. The donor group consisted of approximately 77 patients who had untreated, early-stage non-small cell lung cancer. The source material was PBMCs, sampled at surgery. This clonotype was obtained from a male donor with early-stage non-small cell lung cancer.

This CDR3 is CASSLDTYSNQPQHF. The CDR3 DNA reads as TGTGCCAGCAGCTTAGACACCTATAGCAATCAGCCCCAGCATTTT. V gene TRBV11-2 combines with J gene TRBJ1-5, with D unclear. CDR1 is SGHAT and CDR2 is FQNNGV in the germline V gene. The V end lost 0 bases, the J end lost 0 bases, and 6 bases lay between the germline ends. The CDR3 spans 15 residues.